Listed here are 10 T cell receptor beta chains from one sample, sequenced in a study of regulatory T cells in long-lasting Graves disease. Sequencing libraries for TCR beta were prepared with iRepertoire HTBI primers and Arm-PCR of CDR3 regions. MiXCR, applied by TCRdb to the multiplex PCR reads, yields one record per CDR3 protein. The table includes around 460,000 distinct CDR3 sequences, 14% detected once. Time point noted: newly diagnosed GD, antithyroid drugs for less than 3 months. The TCR library was made from RNA that had been extracted from PBMCs in TRIzol. The same specimen was also included in a second study, on T cells in Graves' hyperthyroidism and ophthalmopathy.

The sample was peripheral blood mononuclear cells (PBMCs), taken at new diagnosis, from a patient treated with antithyroid drugs. These receptors came from a woman aged 45-65 years with Graves disease.

This clonotype has a count of ten or more. This chain joins TRBV12-3 or TRBV12-4 and TRBJ2-2; 9 bases are shared with TRBD1. The CDR3 is made up of 16 amino acids. J gave up 1 base and V 5 bases, and 5 bases lay outside the gene matches. For the CDR3, the DNA is TGTGCCAGCAGTCCTCGGACAGGGGAGAACACCGGGGAGCTGTTTTTT. Protein product: CASSPRTGENTGELFF.

This clonotype was seen ten or more times. V usage is TRBV28 and J usage is TRBJ1-1; 8 bases match TRBD1. There are 15 residues in the CDR3. Trimming at V came to 4 bases and at J to 5 bases, leaving 9 bases not matched to a gene. The germline gives CDR1 MDHEN, CDR2 SYDVKM. The CDR3 nucleotides read TGTGCCAGCAGTTCACCAGGGGGCGCGGGGACTGAAGCTTTCTTT. Protein sequence: CASSSPGGAGTEAFF.

This clonotype was observed many times. CDR3 sequence: CASSYGTGVGYTF. Written as DNA, the CDR3 is TGTGCCAGCAGTTACGGGACAGGGGTTGGCTACACCTTC. The J gene is TRBJ1-2, the V gene TRBV6-2 or TRBV6-3; 10 bases are a match to TRBD1. The germline gives CDR1 MNHEY, CDR2 SVGEGT. V shed 2 bases, J shed 7 bases, and the junction held 1 base outside the gene matches. The CDR3 length is 13 residues.

The table lists this clonotype with a few counts. The chain employs TRBV11-2 and TRBJ2-7; 10 nucleotides match TRBD1. Looked up from germline, CDR1 is SGHAT and CDR2 is FQNNGV. With 5 bases clipped from V and 5 bases from J, the junction kept 18 bases outside the gene matches. CDR3 size: 18 residues. In DNA, the CDR3 is TGTGCCAGCAGCCAATCTTGGTTCTTGGGGACAGGGGACGACGAGCAGTACTTC. This encodes CASSQSWFLGTGDDEQYF.

In this sample, this clonotype turned up a few times. The chain couples TRBV3-1 to TRBJ1-6; D is unclear. Trimming left V 2 bases short and J 7 bases short, with 9 bases between. The CDR3 is 14 residues long. Germline CDR1 reads LGHDT; CDR2 reads YNNKEL (reference sequence). The CDR3 protein is CASSQSEVNSPLHF. The CDR3 nucleotides are TGTGCCAGCAGCCAATCCGAGGTGAATTCACCCCTCCACTTT.

The J gene is TRBJ1-5, the V gene TRBV20-1; unclear D gene. This CDR3 spans 14 amino acids. From germline, CDR1 is DFQATT and CDR2 SNEGSKA (reference sequence). Trimming left V 1 base short and J 3 bases short, with 10 bases between. The DNA of the CDR3 is TGCAGTGCTAGAGTTAGGTTACACAATCAGCCCCAGCATTTT. It codes for CSARVRLHNQPQHF.

This clonotype was seen many times. This sequence joins TRBV29-1 and TRBJ2-7, with a possible D match to TRBD2 (5 bases). The germline CDR1 and CDR2 sequences are SQVTM and ANQGSEA. V lost 7 bases, J lost 0 bases, and 16 bases lay in between. The CDR3 contains 14 residues. The CDR3 bases are TGCAGCGCTGAGGGTTCGGAGAGCTCCTACGAGCAGTACTTC. The encoded protein is CSAEGSESSYEQYF.

This clonotype was recorded a few times. The CDR3 protein is CASSGHFQETQYF. The CDR3 bases are TGTGCCAGCAGCGGGCATTTCCAAGAGACCCAGTACTTC. The rearrangement links TRBV27 to TRBJ2-5; the D is unclear. The CDR3 is 13 amino acids. The V end lost 6 bases, the J end lost 1 base, and 9 bases lay between the germline ends. Per the germline V gene, CDR1 is MNHEY and CDR2 is SMNVEV (reference sequence).

At least ten counts were recorded for this clonotype. This chain uses TRBV28 with TRBJ2-1, with no clear D. Germline-derived CDR1 and CDR2 are MDHEN and SYDVKM. The CDR3 length is 14 residues. Deletions cut 1 base from V and 0 bases from J, with 4 bases between. In nucleotides, the CDR3 is TGTGCCAGCAGTTTATCGGCCTCCTACAATGAGCAGTTCTTC. It translates to CASSLSASYNEQFF.

This clonotype occurred a few times. The V and J genes are TRBV2 and TRBJ2-5; 9 bases map to TRBD1. The V gene end was trimmed by 8 bases and the J gene end by 1 base; junction bases not matched to a gene: 8. This CDR3 is 15 amino acids long. Germline CDR1 is SNHLY and CDR2 is FYNNEI. Here the CDR3 DNA reads TGTGCCAGCTTTAGGGACAGGGTCCTCCAAGAGACCCAGTACTTC. Protein: CASFRDRVLQETQYF.